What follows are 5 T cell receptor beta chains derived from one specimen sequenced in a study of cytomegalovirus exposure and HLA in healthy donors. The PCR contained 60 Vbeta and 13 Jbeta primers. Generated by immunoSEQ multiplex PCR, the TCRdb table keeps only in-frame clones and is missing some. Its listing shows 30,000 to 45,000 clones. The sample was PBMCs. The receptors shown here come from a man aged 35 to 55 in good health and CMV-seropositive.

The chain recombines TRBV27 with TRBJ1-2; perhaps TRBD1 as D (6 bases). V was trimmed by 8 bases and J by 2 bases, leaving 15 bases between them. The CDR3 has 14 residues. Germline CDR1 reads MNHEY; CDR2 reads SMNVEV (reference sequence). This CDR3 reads CASARKQGNYGYTF. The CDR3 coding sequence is TGTGCCAGCGCACGGAAACAGGGAAACTATGGCTACACCTTC.

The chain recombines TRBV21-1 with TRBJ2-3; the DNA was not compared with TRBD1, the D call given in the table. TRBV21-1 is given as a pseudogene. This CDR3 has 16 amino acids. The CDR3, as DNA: TGTGCCAGCAGCAACGGGACAGGGGGAGTAACAGATACGCAGTATTTT. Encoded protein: CASSNGTGGVTDTQYF.

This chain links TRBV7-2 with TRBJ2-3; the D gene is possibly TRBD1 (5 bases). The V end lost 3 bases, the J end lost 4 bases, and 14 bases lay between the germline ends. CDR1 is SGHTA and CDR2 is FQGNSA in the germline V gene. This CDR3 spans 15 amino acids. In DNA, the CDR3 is TGTGCCAGCAGCTTCCGGCTAGGGGTTGCAGATACGCAGTATTTT. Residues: CASSFRLGVADTQYF.

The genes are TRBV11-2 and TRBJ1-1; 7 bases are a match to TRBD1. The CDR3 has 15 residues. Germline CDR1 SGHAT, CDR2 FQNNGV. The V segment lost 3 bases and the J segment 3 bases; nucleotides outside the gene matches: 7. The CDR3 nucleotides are TGTGCCAGCAGCTTGGCAGGGGGTCTGGACACTGAAGCTTTCTTT. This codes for CASSLAGGLDTEAFF.

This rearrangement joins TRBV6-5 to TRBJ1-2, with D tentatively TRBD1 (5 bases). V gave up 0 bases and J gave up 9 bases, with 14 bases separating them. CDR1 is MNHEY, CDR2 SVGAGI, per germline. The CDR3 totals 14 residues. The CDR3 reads CASSYSTDGARYTF. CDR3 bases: TGTGCCAGCAGTTACTCGACAGACGGCGCCCGCTACACCTTC.